The T cell receptor beta chain described here comes from a study of spatial heterogeneity in lung cancer. Individually, TCR cDNA molecules were each labelled with a unique molecular identifier. TCRdb re-analysed the 5' RACE reads in MiXCR, keeping a single row per CDR3 protein. The sample has some 44,000 distinct CDR3 sequences, roughly 13% seen once. V was cut by 4 bases and J by 0 bases, with 18 bases left in between. The CDR3 extends over 17 amino acids. Germline V gives CDR1 LGHNA, CDR2 YNFKEQ. Study observations and caveats: Ubiquitous expanded tumor TCRs were observed in blood more at resection than follow-up.

Comments on this clonotype: Its antigen is still unknown.

Time point reported: sample taken at primary tumor resection. The donors comprised around 76 untreated early-stage non-small cell lung cancer patients. The sequenced material consisted of unsorted whole RNA from tumor, nontumor lung or frozen PBMC. This clonotype was sampled from a male donor with early-stage non-small cell lung cancer. V and J are TRBV4-2 and TRBJ2-5, with D possibly TRBD1 on 6 matching bases. The sample in question was PBMCs, obtained at surgery. The CDR3 here is CASSPLNREPYQETQYF. The DNA for the CDR3 is TGTGCCAGCAGCCCATTGAACAGGGAACCGTACCAAGAGACCCAGTACTTC.